One and the same sample provided the 31 T cell receptor beta chains below, sequenced in a study of tumor and adjacent non-tumor tissue in lung cancer. A modified ARM-PCR protocol with three rounds of nested PCR amplified TCRbeta. Via MiXCR, TCRdb re-called the multiplex PCR reads, giving one row per CDR3 protein. The table lists more than 90,000 distinct CDR3 sequences, just over 65% of them singletons. No cell sorting was done before RNA was extracted from the tissue. The sample comprised lung tumor tissue. The receptors shown here come from a man aged 55 to 69 with non-small cell lung cancer.

Notes on this clonotype: A read error may produce the germline difference seen at one junction end. The CDR3 region is CAGSQDLGSRNSPLHF. The CDR3 coding sequence is TGCGCCGGCAGCCAAGATTTGGGGTCCCGGAATTCACCCCTCCACTTT. This chain links TRBV4-3 with TRBJ1-6; D is unresolved. Germline V gene sequence: CDR1 LGHNA, CDR2 YSLEER. The CDR3 is 16 residues long.

The chain uses TRBV6-2 or TRBV6-3 and TRBJ1-1; D ambiguous. The CDR3 loop spans 14 amino acids. V was shortened by 9 bases and J by 0 bases, with 14 bases between the two germline ends. Germline CDR1 and CDR2: MNHEY and SVGEGT. The CDR3 is CARSGTHMNTEAFF. The DNA for the CDR3 is TGTGCCAGAAGCGGAACACACATGAACACTGAAGCTTTCTTT.

As to this clonotype: The junction departs from the called germline gene at one end, perhaps through a read error. The V gene is TRBV11-2, the J gene TRBJ1-1; D may be TRBD1 (5 bases). Germline V gene sequence: CDR1 SGHAT, CDR2 FQNNGV. The CDR3 spans 15 residues. CDR3 nucleotide sequence: TGTGCCAGTAGCACCCCGACAGTGGTGAACATTGAAGCTTTCTTT. This translates into CASSTPTVVNIEAFF.

The chain links TRBV5-8 to TRBJ1-3; 7 nucleotides line up with TRBD1. The germline CDR1 and CDR2 sequences are SGHTS and YDEGEE. The CDR3 runs to 15 residues. J was trimmed by 6 bases and V by 6 bases; bases with no gene match: 12. CDR3 sequence reads: CASTGATGTVNTIYF. In nucleotides, the CDR3 is TGTGCCAGCACCGGAGCGACAGGGACAGTAAACACCATATATTTT. The whole variable domain, remainder taken from reference TRBV5-8 and TRBJ1-3, is EAGVTQSPTHLIKTRGQQATLRCSPISGHTSVYWYQQALGLGLQFLLWYDEGEERNRGNFPPRFSGRQFPNYSSELNVNALELEDSALYLCASTGATGTVNTIYFGEGSWLTVV.

In its sample, this clonotype was seen many times. The J gene is TRBJ1-5, the V gene TRBV6-1; D perhaps matches TRBD1 (5 bases). Germline loops: CDR1 MNHNS, CDR2 SASEGT. The CDR3 is 14 amino acids. V shed 7 bases and J shed 7 bases, with 17 bases lying between them. DNA for the CDR3: TGTGCCAGCAACCTCCGGGACGGCGGACAGCCCCAGCATTTT. Translated: CASNLRDGGQPQHF.

This chain connects TRBV11-3 to TRBJ2-3; a weak D match, TRBD1 (5 bases). Trimming stripped 1 base from V and 11 bases from J, with 22 bases between. CDR1 is SGHNT and CDR2 is YENEEA in the germline V gene. The length of the CDR3 is 16 residues. The CDR3 sequence: CASSLVVGAHTDVQYF. In DNA form, the CDR3 reads TGTGCCAGCAGCTTAGTGGTAGGGGCTCACACAGATGTGCAGTATTTT.

This clonotype was counted ten times or more. The chain's CDR3 is CASSPLLQASTGYGYTF. The CDR3 nucleotides read TGTGCCAGCAGCCCGCTCCTACAGGCTTCAACAGGCTATGGCTACACCTTC. V is TRBV13 and J is TRBJ1-2; maybe TRBD1 (5 bases). Germline assignment: CDR1 PRHDT and CDR2 FYEKMQ (reference sequence). CDR3 length equals 17 residues. Trimming took off 5 bases at V and 4 bases at J, with 23 bases between the two ends.

As for this clonotype: A junction end diverges from the germline sequence, so it may reflect a read error. This chain connects TRBV6-6 to TRBJ2-1; D is ambiguous. CDR1 is MNHNY and CDR2 is SVGAGI in the germline V gene (reference sequence). CDR3 length: 13 amino acids. CDR3 protein: CAIADASYIEQFF. CDR3 in DNA: TGTGCCATCGCGGATGCATCCTACATTGAGCAGTTCTTC.

This clonotype was observed at least ten times. The chain joins TRBV19 to TRBJ2-1; TRBD1 aligns across 7 bases. The CDR3 extends over 15 amino acids. The J segment lost 0 bases and the V segment lost 6 bases, leaving 5 bases of the junction unmatched. Germline CDR1 reads LNHDA; CDR2 reads SQIVND (reference sequence). CDR3 bases: TGTGCCAGTAGCCAACAGGGGATCTCCTACAATGAGCAGTTCTTC. Translated, it gives CASSQQGISYNEQFF.

The gene calls are TRBV6-2 or TRBV6-3 and TRBJ2-1, with TRBD2 matching 9 bases. The V and J ends lost 10 bases and 6 bases, in that order; junction bases with no gene match: 10. Germline assignment: CDR1 MNHEY and CDR2 SVGEGT. This CDR3 region has 14 residues. The CDR3 DNA follows: TGTGCCATCATCGCGACGGGACTAGCCAATGAGCAGTTCTTC. Translation: CAIIATGLANEQFF.

To note about this clonotype: The junction departs from germline at one end; a sequencing error may be responsible. The rearrangement links TRBV6-2 or TRBV6-3 to TRBJ1-2; D remains unclear. CDR3 size: 15 residues. Germline lookup yields CDR1 MNHEY and CDR2 SVGEGT. In nucleotides, the CDR3 is TGTGCCGGCAGTTCGATATTATCTTCAGGATATGGCTACACCTTC. As protein: CAGSSILSSGYGYTF.

This clonotype was counted between two and nine times. This may stem from a read error, because a much larger clone lies one nucleotide away. V is TRBV5-4 and J is TRBJ1-2, with 10 bases that match TRBD1. This CDR3 comprises 13 residues. CDR1 and CDR2 (germline): SGHNT, YYREEE (reference sequence). Trimming at V came to 9 bases and at J to 7 bases, leaving 9 bases not matched to a gene. The CDR3 sequence is CANRRDRGPGYTF. DNA for the CDR3: TGTGCCAACCGCCGGGACAGGGGTCCTGGCTACACCTTC.

Of note for this clonotype: Sequence at one end of the junction differs from germline and may be a read error. In nucleotides, the CDR3 is TGCAGTGTTGTGGGGACTAGCGTGTATGGGCAGTTCTTC. Translated: CSVVGTSVYGQFF. The chain employs TRBV29-1 and TRBJ2-1, with TRBD2 identical over 10 bases. Looked up from germline, CDR1 is SQVTM and CDR2 is ANQGSEA. The CDR3 has 13 amino acids.

This clonotype was recorded a few times. The chain uses TRBV4-1 and TRBJ1-2; unclear D gene. The CDR3 is 16 amino acids. Per germline, CDR1 MGHRA and CDR2 YSYEKL. V lost 5 bases, J lost 4 bases, and 20 bases lay in between. The CDR3 nucleotides are TGCGCCAGCAGCGACAAGGTGCAGTTTTTTGGCTATGGCTACACCTTC. Its translation: CASSDKVQFFGYGYTF.

The chain joins TRBV6-2 or TRBV6-3 to TRBJ2-1; no clear D gene. Germline values: CDR1 MNHEY, CDR2 SVGEGT. V was shortened by 7 bases and J by 6 bases, with 10 bases between the two germline ends. The CDR3 contains 12 residues. The CDR3 DNA reads as TGTGCCAGCACAGGAGAAGGCAATGAGCAGTTCTTC. Its translation: CASTGEGNEQFF.

The rearrangement joins TRBV12-3 or TRBV12-4 to TRBJ1-3; D is possibly TRBD1 (6 bases). The CDR3 extends over 14 amino acids. Between the trimmed V and J ends, which lost 3 bases and 8 bases, there was a span of 14 bases. As DNA, the CDR3 is TGTGCCAGCAGTTTCACGGGACATAGAGACACCATATATTTT. Its protein product is CASSFTGHRDTIYF.

The V call is TRBV29-1, the J call TRBJ2-6; TRBD1 is a possible D gene (6 bases). Germline V lookup: CDR1 SQVTM, CDR2 ANQGSEA. The CDR3 length is 15 residues. Deletions cut 0 bases from V and 3 bases from J, with 9 bases between. The CDR3 is CSVEEWTVGANVLTF. The CDR3 DNA sequence: TGCAGCGTTGAAGAGTGGACAGTTGGGGCCAACGTCCTGACTTTC.

The J gene is TRBJ1-2, the V gene TRBV19; 10 nucleotides line up with TRBD1. Germline trimming cut 7 bases from V and 5 bases from J; bases unmatched to any gene: 13. This CDR3 has 16 amino acids. Germline V CDR1 and CDR2: LNHDA, SQIVND (reference sequence). CDR3 DNA sequence: TGTGCCAGTATCCAAGAGACAGGGGGCAAAAATTATGGCTACACCTTC. Translated: CASIQETGGKNYGYTF.

A note on this clonotype: A much larger clone sits a single nucleotide away, making a read error possible. The rearrangement links TRBV5-6 to TRBJ2-7; the D call may be TRBD1 or TRBD2 (5 bases each). The CDR3 spans 15 residues. V was cut by 0 bases and J by 0 bases, with 10 bases left in between. Germline-derived CDR1 and CDR2 are SGHDT and YYEEEE. The CDR3 region is CASSLGGVVSYEQYF. Here the CDR3 DNA reads TGTGCCAGCAGCTTGGGAGGGGTCGTCTCCTACGAGCAGTACTTC.

This clonotype was found many times. The rearrangement links TRBV12-3 or TRBV12-4 to TRBJ1-5; 7 bases are a match to TRBD1. The trim removed 6 bases at V and 4 bases at J, leaving 9 bases unmatched. The CDR3 loop spans 15 amino acids. The CDR3 region has the DNA TGTGCCAGCAGACCGACAGGGTCTAGTAATCAGCCCCAGCATTTT. It specifies CASRPTGSSNQPQHF.

This clonotype has just one count. The chain carries TRBV11-2 and TRBJ2-1; 8 bases are shared with TRBD1. This CDR3 is 15 amino acids long. CDR1 and CDR2 (germline): SGHAT, FQNNGV. J gave up 8 bases and V 5 bases, and 11 bases lay outside the gene matches. CDR3 protein: CASSLHRGMWDEQFF. CDR3 nucleotide sequence: TGTGCCAGCAGCCTGCACAGGGGGATGTGGGATGAGCAGTTCTTC.

Notes on this clonotype: This clone may be a read error of a much larger clone one base away. V gene TRBV7-9 combines with J gene TRBJ2-5, with 8 bases that match TRBD1. CDR3 length: 13 amino acids. CDR1 SEHNR and CDR2 FQNEAQ come from the germline V gene (reference sequence). Here the CDR3 reads CAGSRGQVETQYF. CDR3 in DNA: TGTGCCGGCAGCCGGGGACAGGTAGAGACCCAGTACTTC.

The chain uses TRBV20-1 and TRBJ1-5; unclear D gene. The CDR3 consists of 12 residues. From germline, CDR1 is DFQATT and CDR2 SNEGSKA (reference sequence). The CDR3 sequence: CSWRALNQPQHF. The CDR3 nucleotides read TGCTCCTGGAGGGCTTTAAATCAGCCCCAGCATTTT.

As to this clonotype: Possible read error: a much larger clone is one base away. The rearrangement uses TRBV11-2 and TRBJ2-7, with 8 bases identical to TRBD2. Germline V CDR1 and CDR2: SGHAT, FQNNGV. The CDR3 is made up of 13 amino acids. Losses at the gene ends were 1 base for V and 6 bases for J; bases not matched to a gene: 2. The CDR3 protein is CASSLGLASEQYF. In DNA, the CDR3 is TGTGCCAGCAGCTTAGGACTAGCGTCCGAGCAGTACTTC.

This sequence joins TRBV20-1 and TRBJ2-5; 7 bases agree with TRBD2. CDR3 length: 12 residues. The germline gives CDR1 DFQATT, CDR2 SNEGSKA (reference sequence). V lost 8 bases to trimming and J lost 4 bases; unmatched junction nucleotides: 7. As DNA, the CDR3 is TGCAGTTCTTGGGGGGGGGGAGAGACCCAGTACTTC. The encoded protein is CSSWGGGETQYF.

A note on this clonotype: A read error may be the cause here, since a much bigger clone is one base away. The rearrangement joins TRBV5-4 to TRBJ2-3; 9 bases are a match to TRBD2. Looked up from germline, CDR1 is SGHNT and CDR2 is YYREEE (reference sequence). The CDR3 runs 16 residues. Germline trimming cut 4 bases from V and 0 bases from J; bases unmatched to any gene: 6. The DNA of the CDR3 is TGTGCCAGCAGCCAACCTAGCGGGGAAAGCACAGATACGCAGTATTTT. Translated, it gives CASSQPSGESTDTQYF.

This clonotype was counted between two and nine times. V gene TRBV5-1 combines with J gene TRBJ2-3; D not resolved. CDR3 length: 14 amino acids. V was cut by 0 bases and J by 6 bases, with 11 bases left in between. Germline CDR1 is SGHRS and CDR2 is YFSETQ. In DNA form, the CDR3 reads TGCGCCAGCAGCTTGGATGACAATACTGATACGCAGTATTTT. This encodes CASSLDDNTDTQYF.

To note about this clonotype: A read error is likely, as this CDR3 ends without the conserved phenylalanine or tryptophan. The rearrangement links TRBV6-6 to TRBJ2-5; possibly TRBD2 for D (6 bases). CDR3 size: 13 residues. The germline V gene has CDR1 MNHNY and CDR2 SVGAGI (reference sequence). The V and J ends lost 2 bases and 8 bases respectively, with 12 bases between them. CDR3 sequence: CASSYRARETQYL. The DNA of the CDR3 is TGTGCCAGCAGTTACAGGGCGCGGGAAACCCAGTACCTC.

This chain links TRBV12-3 or TRBV12-4 with TRBJ2-4; a possible D gene is TRBD2 (5 bases). Trimming shortened V by 5 bases and J by 9 bases, and 20 bases separated the two germline ends. The CDR3 sequence is 15 residues long. DNA of the CDR3: TGTGCCAGCAGTCCACTAGAGACACGGGAAGGCATTCAGTACTTC. This encodes CASSPLETREGIQYF.

This clonotype was picked up many times. The CDR3 DNA follows: TGTGCCAGCAGCTTAGACAATCAGCCCCAGCATTTT. It specifies CASSLDNQPQHF. V usage is TRBV7-9 and J usage is TRBJ1-5; D is unresolved. CDR1 SEHNR and CDR2 FQNEAQ come from the germline V gene (reference sequence). Deletions cut 1 base from V and 3 bases from J, with 1 base between. This CDR3 comprises 12 residues.

This clonotype was counted once. The chain couples TRBV6-1 to TRBJ2-7; possible D gene TRBD1, 6 bases. CDR3 length: 14 amino acids. Germline V gene data show CDR1 as MNHNS and CDR2 as SASEGT. The CDR3 DNA reads as TGTGCTAGCGCGCCACCCGGGACACCTTACGAGCAGTACTTC. Translating it yields CASAPPGTPYEQYF.